Described below is a single T cell receptor (beta chain) sequence and its context. The antigen is undetermined. This sample is drawn from a study of OX40 agonist ivuxolimab in advanced cancers. Study-wide context: The diagnoses of dose-escalation patients were hepatocellular carcinoma, melanoma, renal cell or head and neck cancer. Partial responses occurred in Three dose-escalation patients, one with hepatocellular carcinoma and two with cutaneous melanoma. Regarding the study as a whole: The average count of expanded clones was higher among CD8+ T cells than among CD4+.

Germline V gives CDR1 LNHDA, CDR2 SQIVND (reference sequence). After removal of 8 bases from V and 6 bases from J, the junction contained 19 bases not matched to a gene. The CDR3 covers 16 residues. Libraries were prepared by immunoSEQ multiplex PCR; TCRdb keeps only in-frame clonotypes and omits some of them. Here the sample spans around 80,000 clones, around 90% being singletons. Patients with autoimmune history or systemic immunosuppression were excluded. The source is an adult with an advanced solid tumor such as melanoma, head and neck, liver or kidney cancer. J is TRBJ2-7 and V is TRBV19; TRBD1 matches at 7 bases. The specimen comprised CD4+ or CD8+ T cells sorted from blood, sampled in a trial of the OX40 agonist ivuxolimab. In DNA, the CDR3 is TGTGCCAGTTCGTTCATAGGGGACAGTGGGGCGCTCGAGCAGTACTTC. It encodes CASSFIGDSGALEQYF.